This record covers a single TCR beta chain. The specificity of this receptor is unknown. No clone much larger than this one lies a single base away; base qualities are absent. The sample is drawn from a study of response to subunit inactivated influenza vaccine (dated by TCRdb to the late 2010s). Some background on the complete study: Deep quantitative profiling of the T cell receptor repertoire was used in the study to follow responses to a trivalent subunit inactivated influenza vaccine.

What the authors observed across the whole study: According to the authors, only a limited number of new T cells may be recruited by each seasonal influenza vaccination.

Including cysteine and phenylalanine, the CDR3 has 13 amino acids. Only the CDR3 DNA stays, 39 bases, in frame from base 1. From V the trimming removes 5 bases and from J it removes 2 bases, while the gene matches leave 2 bases of the junction unaccounted for. CDR1 and CDR2 are read off the germline V gene as MGHDK and SYGVNS. Libraries were built with RT-PCR. The instrument was an Illumina HiSeq 2500. TCRdb reworked the public reads: Q25 trimming with fastp, MiXCR clone assembly, productive beta chains retained. Every entry covers one CDR3 protein and lists the most common genes and DNA from its rows. The sample includes approximately 520,000 distinct CDR3 sequences, with approximately 24% observed a single time. Less than 2.5% of the sample is taken by the ten largest.

The TCR originated in a man aged 50 to 60 who received an inactivated influenza vaccine. Donor details come from another sample of the same person, matched by shared clones. Recombination linked TRBV25-1 to TRBJ1-2; the central 7 bases match TRBD1. The sequencing here drew on CD4+ T cells sorted from PBMCs, taken roughly 5 days after vaccination. The nucleotides are TGTGCCAGCAGTAACAGGGGAAACTATGGCTACACCTTC. It codes for CASSNRGNYGYTF.